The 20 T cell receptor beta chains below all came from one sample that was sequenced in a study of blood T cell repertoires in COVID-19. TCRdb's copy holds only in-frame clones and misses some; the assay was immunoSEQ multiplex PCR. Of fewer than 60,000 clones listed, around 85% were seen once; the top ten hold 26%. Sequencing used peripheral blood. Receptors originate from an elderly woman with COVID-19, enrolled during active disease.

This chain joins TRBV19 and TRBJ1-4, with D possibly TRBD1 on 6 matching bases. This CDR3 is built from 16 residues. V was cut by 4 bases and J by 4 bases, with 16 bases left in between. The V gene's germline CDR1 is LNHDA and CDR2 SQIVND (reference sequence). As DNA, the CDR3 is TGTGCCAGTAGTAAACCCGGACAGCCCCTTAATGAAAAACTGTTTTTT. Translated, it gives CASSKPGQPLNEKLFF.

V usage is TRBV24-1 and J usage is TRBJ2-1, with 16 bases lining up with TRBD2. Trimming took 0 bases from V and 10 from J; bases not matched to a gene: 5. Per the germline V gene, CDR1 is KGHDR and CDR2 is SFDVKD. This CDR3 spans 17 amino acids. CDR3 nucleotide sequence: TGTGCCACCAGTGATTTGGGGACTAGCGGGAGGGGGGACGAGCAGTTCTTC. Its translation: CATSDLGTSGRGDEQFF.

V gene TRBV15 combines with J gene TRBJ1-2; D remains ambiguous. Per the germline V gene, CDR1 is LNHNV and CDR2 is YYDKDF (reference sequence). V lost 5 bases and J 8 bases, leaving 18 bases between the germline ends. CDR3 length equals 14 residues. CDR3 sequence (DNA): TGTGCCACCAGCTGGTCTATACTAGGGAACGGCTACACCTTC. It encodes CATSWSILGNGYTF.

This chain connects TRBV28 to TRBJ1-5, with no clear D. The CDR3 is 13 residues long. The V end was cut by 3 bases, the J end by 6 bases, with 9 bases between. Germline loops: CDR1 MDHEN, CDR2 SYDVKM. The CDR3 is CASSFGSSQPQHF. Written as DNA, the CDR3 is TGTGCCAGCAGTTTCGGGTCGAGTCAGCCCCAGCATTTT.

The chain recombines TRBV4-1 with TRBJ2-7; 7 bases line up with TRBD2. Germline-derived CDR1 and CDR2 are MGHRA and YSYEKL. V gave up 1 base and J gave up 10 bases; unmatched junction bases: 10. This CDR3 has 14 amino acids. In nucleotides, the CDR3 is TGCGCCAGCAGCCAAGGTCCTAGCGGCCCGATCCAGTACTTC. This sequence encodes CASSQGPSGPIQYF.

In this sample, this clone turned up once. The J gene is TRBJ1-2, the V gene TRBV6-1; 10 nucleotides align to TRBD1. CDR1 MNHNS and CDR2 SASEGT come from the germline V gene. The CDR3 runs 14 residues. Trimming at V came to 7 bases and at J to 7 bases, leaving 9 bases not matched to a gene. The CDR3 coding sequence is TGTGCCAGCACCGAGACAGGGGGCGCTGCTGGCTACACCTTC. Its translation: CASTETGGAAGYTF.

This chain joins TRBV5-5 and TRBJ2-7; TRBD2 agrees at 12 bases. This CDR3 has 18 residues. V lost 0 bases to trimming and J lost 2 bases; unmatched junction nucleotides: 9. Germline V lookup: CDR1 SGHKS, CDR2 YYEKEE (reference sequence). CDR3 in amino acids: CASSLAASGGGLPYEQYF. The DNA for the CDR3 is TGTGCCAGCAGCTTGGCTGCTAGCGGGGGGGGGCTTCCCTACGAGCAGTACTTC.

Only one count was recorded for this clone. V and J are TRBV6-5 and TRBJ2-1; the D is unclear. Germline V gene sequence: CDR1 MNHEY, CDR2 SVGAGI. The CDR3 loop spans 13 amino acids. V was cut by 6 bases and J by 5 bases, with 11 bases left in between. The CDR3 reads CASRRTENNEQFF. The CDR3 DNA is TGTGCCAGCAGACGAACAGAAAACAATGAGCAGTTCTTC.

The CDR3: CASSTRGRYEQYF. CDR3 in DNA: TGTGCCAGCAGCACCAGGGGGAGGTACGAGCAGTACTTC. The chain uses TRBV2 and TRBJ2-7, with a possible D match to TRBD1 (7 bases). The germline V gene has CDR1 SNHLY and CDR2 FYNNEI. The CDR3 extends over 13 amino acids. V was shortened by 6 bases and J by 4 bases, with 13 bases between the two germline ends.

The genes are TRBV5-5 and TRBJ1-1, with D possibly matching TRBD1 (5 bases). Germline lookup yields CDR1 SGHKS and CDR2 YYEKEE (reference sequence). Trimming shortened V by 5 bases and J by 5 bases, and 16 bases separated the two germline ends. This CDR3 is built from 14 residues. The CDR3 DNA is TGTGCCAGCAGTCGGTGGGGGGTCGAGACTGAAGCTTTCTTT. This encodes CASSRWGVETEAFF. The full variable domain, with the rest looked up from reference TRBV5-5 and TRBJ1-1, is DAGVTQSPTHLIKTRGQQVTLRCSPISGHKSVSWYQQVLGQGPQFIFQYYEKEERGRGNFPDRFSARQFPNYSSELNVNALLLGDSALYLCASSRWGVETEAFFGQGTRLTVV.

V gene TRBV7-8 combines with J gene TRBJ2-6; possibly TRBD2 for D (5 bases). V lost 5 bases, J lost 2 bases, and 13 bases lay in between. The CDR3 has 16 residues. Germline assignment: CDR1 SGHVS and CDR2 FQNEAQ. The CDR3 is CASSGLRATGANVLTF. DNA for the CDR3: TGTGCCAGCAGCGGGTTGAGGGCGACTGGGGCCAACGTCCTGACTTTC. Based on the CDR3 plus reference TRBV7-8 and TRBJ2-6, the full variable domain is GAGVSQSPRYKVAKRGQDVALRCDPISGHVSLFWYQQALGQGPEFLTYFQNEAQLDKSGLPSDRFFAERPEGSVSTLKIQRTQQEDSAVYLCASSGLRATGANVLTFGAGSRLTVL.

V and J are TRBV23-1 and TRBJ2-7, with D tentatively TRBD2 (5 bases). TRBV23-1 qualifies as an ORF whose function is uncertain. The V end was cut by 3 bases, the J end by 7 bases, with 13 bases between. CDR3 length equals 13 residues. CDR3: CASSHTTTGEQYF. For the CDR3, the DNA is TGCGCCAGCAGTCACACGACGACGGGAGAGCAGTACTTC.

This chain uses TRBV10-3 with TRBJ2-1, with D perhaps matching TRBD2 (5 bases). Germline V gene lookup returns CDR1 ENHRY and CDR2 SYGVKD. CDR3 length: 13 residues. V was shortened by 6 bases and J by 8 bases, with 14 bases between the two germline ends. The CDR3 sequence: CAISNGNGDEQFF. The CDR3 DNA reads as TGTGCCATCAGCAACGGGAATGGCGATGAGCAGTTCTTC.

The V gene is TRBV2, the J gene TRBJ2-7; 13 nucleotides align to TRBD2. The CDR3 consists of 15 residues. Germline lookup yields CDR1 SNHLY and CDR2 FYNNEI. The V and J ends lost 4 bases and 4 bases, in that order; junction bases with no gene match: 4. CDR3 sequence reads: CASSGTSGSKYEQYF. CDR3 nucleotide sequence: TGTGCCAGCAGTGGGACTAGCGGGAGTAAATACGAGCAGTACTTC. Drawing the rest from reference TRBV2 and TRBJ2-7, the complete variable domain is EPEVTQTPSHQVTQMGQEVILRCVPISNHLYFYWYRQILGQKVEFLVSFYNNEISEKSEIFDDQFSVERPDGSNFTLKIRSTKLEDSAMYFCASSGTSGSKYEQYFGPGTRLTVT.

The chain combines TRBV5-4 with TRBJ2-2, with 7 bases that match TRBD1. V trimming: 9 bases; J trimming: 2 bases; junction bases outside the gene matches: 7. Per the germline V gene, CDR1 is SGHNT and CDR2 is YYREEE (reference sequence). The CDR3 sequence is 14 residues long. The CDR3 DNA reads TGTGCCACTAGAACAGGGGTTAACACCGGGGAGCTGTTTTTT. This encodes CATRTGVNTGELFF.

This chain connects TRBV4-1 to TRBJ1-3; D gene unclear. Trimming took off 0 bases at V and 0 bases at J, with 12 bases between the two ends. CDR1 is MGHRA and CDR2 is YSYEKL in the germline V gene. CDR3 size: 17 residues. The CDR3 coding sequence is TGCGCCAGCAGCCAAGATCGCGGCTCTAACTCTGGAAACACCATATATTTT. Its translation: CASSQDRGSNSGNTIYF.

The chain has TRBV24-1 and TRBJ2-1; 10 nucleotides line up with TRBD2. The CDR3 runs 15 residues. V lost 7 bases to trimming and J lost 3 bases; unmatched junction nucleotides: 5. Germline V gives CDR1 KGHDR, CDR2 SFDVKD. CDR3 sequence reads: CATRATSGLYNEQFF. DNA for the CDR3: TGTGCCACCAGGGCGACTAGCGGGCTCTACAATGAGCAGTTCTTC.

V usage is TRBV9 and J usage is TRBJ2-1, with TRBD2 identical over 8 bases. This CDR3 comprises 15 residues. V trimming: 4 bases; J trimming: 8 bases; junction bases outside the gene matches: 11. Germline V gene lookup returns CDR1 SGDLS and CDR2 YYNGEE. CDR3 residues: CASSQIGLARDEQFF. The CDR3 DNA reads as TGTGCCAGCAGCCAAATCGGACTAGCTAGGGATGAGCAGTTCTTC. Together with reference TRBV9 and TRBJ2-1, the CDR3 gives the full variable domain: DSGVTQTPKHLITATGQRVTLRCSPRSGDLSVYWYQQSLDQGLQFLIQYYNGEERAKGNILERFSAQQFPDLHSELNLSSLELGDSALYFCASSQIGLARDEQFFGPGTRLTVL.

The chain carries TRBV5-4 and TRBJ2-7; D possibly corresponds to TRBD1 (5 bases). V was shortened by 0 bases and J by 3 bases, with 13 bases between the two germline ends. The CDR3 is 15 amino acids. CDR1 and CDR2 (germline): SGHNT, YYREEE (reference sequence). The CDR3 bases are TGTGCCAGCAGCTTGGGGCAGGGAAAGGTCTACGAGCAGTACTTC. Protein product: CASSLGQGKVYEQYF.

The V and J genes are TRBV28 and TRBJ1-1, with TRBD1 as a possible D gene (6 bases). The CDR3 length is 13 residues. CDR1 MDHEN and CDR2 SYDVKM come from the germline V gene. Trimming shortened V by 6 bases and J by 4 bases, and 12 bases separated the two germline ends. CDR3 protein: CASSRGGATEAFF. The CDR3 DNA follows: TGTGCCAGCAGCCGGGGGGGCGCCACTGAAGCTTTCTTT.